This T cell receptor (beta chain) was identified during a study of cytomegalovirus exposure and HLA in healthy donors. CDR3 length: 15 amino acids. V trimming: 6 bases; J trimming: 4 bases; junction bases outside the gene matches: 6. Germline assignment: CDR1 MDHEN and CDR2 SYDVKM. 13 Jbeta primers and 60 Vbeta primers were used for the PCR. Measured with immunoSEQ multiplex PCR; TCRdb has only the in-frame clones, and not every one. This repertoire shows around 82,000 clones, 60% to 85% found once; its top ten account for about 5.5%. The sample was PBMCs. This chain links TRBV28 with TRBJ2-7, with TRBD2 matching 13 bases. This receptor was identified in a male donor in good health and CMV-seropositive. For the CDR3, the DNA is TGTGCCAGCAGCCGCCCGACTAGCGGGGGGTACGAGCAGTACTTC. It encodes CASSRPTSGGYEQYF.